The T cell receptor (beta chain) under discussion was sequenced for a study of blood T cell repertoires in COVID-19. Libraries were prepared by immunoSEQ multiplex PCR; TCRdb keeps only in-frame clonotypes and omits some of them. The sample has roughly 440,000 clones; about 91% are singletons. There are 15 residues in the CDR3. Losses at the gene ends were 2 bases for V and 2 bases for J; bases not matched to a gene: 5. CDR1 SGHNT and CDR2 YYREEE come from the germline V gene (reference sequence). This clonotype was obtained from a woman aged 45-65 years with COVID-19, enrolled during active disease. The sample comprised peripheral blood. The gene calls are TRBV5-4 and TRBJ2-7, with 9 bases aligning to TRBD1. The CDR3 protein is CASSFPGTGTYEQYF. The CDR3 nucleotides read TGTGCCAGCAGCTTTCCCGGGACAGGGACCTACGAGCAGTACTTC.